Given below is one T cell receptor beta chain in context. In germline, CDR1 is SGHRS, CDR2 YFSETQ. CDR3 length: 17 residues. V shed 0 bases and J 0 bases; nucleotides not matched to a gene: 5. The data stem from a study of cytomegalovirus exposure and HLA in healthy donors. The study ran its PCR with 60 Vbeta and 13 Jbeta primers. Only in-frame clones appear in the TCRdb table, and some are missing; sequencing was by immunoSEQ multiplex PCR. This table holds roughly 150,000 clones, roughly 80% found once. The chain employs TRBV5-1 and TRBJ2-3; 9 bases align to TRBD2. Sequenced input: PBMCs. The TCR sequence derives from a male donor in good health and CMV-seronegative. The DNA for the CDR3 is TGCGCCAGCAGCTTGGCAGCGGGGGGTCCTAGCACAGATACGCAGTATTTT. It translates to CASSLAAGGPSTDTQYF.